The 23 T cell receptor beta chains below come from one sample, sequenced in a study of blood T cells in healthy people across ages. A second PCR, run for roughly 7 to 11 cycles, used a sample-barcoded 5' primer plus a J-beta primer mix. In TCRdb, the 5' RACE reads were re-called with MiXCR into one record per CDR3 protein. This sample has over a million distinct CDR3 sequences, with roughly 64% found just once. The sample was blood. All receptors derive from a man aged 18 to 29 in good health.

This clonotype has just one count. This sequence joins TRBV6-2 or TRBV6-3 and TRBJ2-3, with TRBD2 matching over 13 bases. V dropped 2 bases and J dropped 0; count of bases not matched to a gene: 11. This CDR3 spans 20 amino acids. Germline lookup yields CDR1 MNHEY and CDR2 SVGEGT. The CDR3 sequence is CASSYRTRTSGSDSTDTQYF. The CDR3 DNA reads TGTGCCAGCAGTTACCGTACGCGGACTAGCGGGAGCGATAGCACAGATACGCAGTATTTT.

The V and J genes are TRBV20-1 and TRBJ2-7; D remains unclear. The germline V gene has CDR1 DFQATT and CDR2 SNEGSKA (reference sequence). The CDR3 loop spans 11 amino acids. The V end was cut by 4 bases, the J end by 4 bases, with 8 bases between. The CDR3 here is CSAISGYEQYF. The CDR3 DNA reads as TGCAGTGCTATTAGTGGGTACGAGCAGTACTTC.

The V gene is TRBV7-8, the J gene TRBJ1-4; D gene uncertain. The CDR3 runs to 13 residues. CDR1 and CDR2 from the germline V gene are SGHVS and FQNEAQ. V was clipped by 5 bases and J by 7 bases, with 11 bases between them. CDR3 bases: TGTGCCAGCAGCCCCGGCCCAAGTGAAAAACTGTTTTTT. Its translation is CASSPGPSEKLFF.

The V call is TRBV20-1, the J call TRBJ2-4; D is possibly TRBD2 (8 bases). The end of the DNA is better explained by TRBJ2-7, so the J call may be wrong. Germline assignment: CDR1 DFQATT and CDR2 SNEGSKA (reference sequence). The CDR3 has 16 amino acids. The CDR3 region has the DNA TGCAGTGCTAGAGATCGGTTAGCGGGACAGACCTACGAGCAGTACTTC. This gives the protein CSARDRLAGQTYEQYF.

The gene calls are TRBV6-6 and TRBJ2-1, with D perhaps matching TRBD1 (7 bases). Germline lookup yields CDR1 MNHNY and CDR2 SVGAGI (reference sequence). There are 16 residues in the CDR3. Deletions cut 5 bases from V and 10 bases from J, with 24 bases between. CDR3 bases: TGTGCCAGCAGTCCCTCGGGGAGTCGAGGAGGGGGCGAGCAGTTCTTC. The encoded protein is CASSPSGSRGGGEQFF.

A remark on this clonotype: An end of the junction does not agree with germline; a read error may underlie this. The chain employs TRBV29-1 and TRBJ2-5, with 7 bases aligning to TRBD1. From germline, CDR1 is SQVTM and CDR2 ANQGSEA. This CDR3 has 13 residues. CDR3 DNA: TGCAGCGTTGGGGACAGCCTACAGGAGACCCTGTACTTC. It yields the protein CSVGDSLQETLYF.

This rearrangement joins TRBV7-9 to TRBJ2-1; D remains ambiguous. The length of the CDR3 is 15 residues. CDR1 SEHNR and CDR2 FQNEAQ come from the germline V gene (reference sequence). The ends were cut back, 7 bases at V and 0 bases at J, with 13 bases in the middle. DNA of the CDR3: TGTGCCAGCACCCAAACGGCTAGCTCCTACAATGAGCAGTTCTTC. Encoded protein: CASTQTASSYNEQFF.

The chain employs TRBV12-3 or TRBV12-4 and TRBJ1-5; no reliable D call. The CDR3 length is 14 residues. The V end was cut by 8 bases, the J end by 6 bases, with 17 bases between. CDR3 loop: CASGGAGWGQPQHF. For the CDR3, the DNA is TGTGCCAGCGGCGGAGCGGGGTGGGGTCAGCCCCAGCATTTT.

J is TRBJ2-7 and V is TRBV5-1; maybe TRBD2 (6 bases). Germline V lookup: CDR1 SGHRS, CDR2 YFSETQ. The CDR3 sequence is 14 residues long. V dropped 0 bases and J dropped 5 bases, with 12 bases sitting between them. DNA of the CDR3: TGCGCCAGCAGCTTGGAACCGGGAGCCCACGAGCAGTACTTC. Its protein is CASSLEPGAHEQYF.

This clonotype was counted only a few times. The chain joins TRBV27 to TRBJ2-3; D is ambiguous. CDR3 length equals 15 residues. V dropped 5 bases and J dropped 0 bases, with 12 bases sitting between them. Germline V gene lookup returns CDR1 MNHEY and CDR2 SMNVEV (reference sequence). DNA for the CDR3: TGTGCCAGCAGTCACATCTCTGGAAGCACAGATACGCAGTATTTT. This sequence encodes CASSHISGSTDTQYF.

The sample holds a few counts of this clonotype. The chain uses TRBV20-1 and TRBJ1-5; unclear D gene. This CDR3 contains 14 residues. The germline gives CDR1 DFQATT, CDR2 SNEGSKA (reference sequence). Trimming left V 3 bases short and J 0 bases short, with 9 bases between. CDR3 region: CSASSGYSNQPQHF. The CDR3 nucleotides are TGCAGTGCTAGCTCAGGATATAGCAATCAGCCCCAGCATTTT.

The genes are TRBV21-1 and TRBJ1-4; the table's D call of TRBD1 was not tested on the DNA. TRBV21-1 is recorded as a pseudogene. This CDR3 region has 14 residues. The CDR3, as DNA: TGTGCCAGCAGCAAGACGGGGGGGAGTGAAAAACTGTTTTTT. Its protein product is CASSKTGGSEKLFF.

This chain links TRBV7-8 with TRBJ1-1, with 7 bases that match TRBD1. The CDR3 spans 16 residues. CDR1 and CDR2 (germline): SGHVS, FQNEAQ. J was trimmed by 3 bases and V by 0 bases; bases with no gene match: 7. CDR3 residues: CASSLAGGQSYTEAFF. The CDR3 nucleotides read TGTGCCAGCAGCTTAGCGGGGGGACAGTCCTACACTGAAGCTTTCTTT.

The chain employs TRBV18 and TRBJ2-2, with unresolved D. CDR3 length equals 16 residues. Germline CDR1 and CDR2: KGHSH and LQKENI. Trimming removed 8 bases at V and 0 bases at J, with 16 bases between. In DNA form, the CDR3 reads TGTGCCAGCCCGAACCCCACGGTTCCGAACACCGGGGAGCTGTTTTTT. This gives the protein CASPNPTVPNTGELFF.

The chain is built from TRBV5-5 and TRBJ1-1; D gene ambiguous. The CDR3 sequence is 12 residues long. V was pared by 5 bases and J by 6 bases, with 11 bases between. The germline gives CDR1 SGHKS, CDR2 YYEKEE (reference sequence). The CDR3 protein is CASSQGPAEAFF. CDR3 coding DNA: TGTGCCAGCAGTCAAGGTCCGGCTGAAGCTTTCTTT. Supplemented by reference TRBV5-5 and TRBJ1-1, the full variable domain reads DAGVTQSPTHLIKTRGQQVTLRCSPISGHKSVSWYQQVLGQGPQFIFQYYEKEERGRGNFPDRFSARQFPNYSSELNVNALLLGDSALYLCASSQGPAEAFFGQGTRLTVV.

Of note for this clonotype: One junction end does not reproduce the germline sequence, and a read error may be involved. The CDR3 sequence is CANSFTTYEQYF. DNA for the CDR3: TGTGCCAACAGCTTTACTACCTACGAGCAGTACTTC. The chain joins TRBV11-2 to TRBJ2-7, with no clear D. Germline V gene sequence: CDR1 SGHAT, CDR2 FQNNGV. The CDR3 is made up of 12 amino acids.

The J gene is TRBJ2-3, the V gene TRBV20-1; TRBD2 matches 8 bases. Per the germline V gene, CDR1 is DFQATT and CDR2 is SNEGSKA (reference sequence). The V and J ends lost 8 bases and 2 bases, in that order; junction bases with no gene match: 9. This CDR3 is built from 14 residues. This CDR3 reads CSFIAGWITDTQYF. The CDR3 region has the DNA TGCAGTTTCATAGCGGGATGGATCACAGATACGCAGTATTTT.

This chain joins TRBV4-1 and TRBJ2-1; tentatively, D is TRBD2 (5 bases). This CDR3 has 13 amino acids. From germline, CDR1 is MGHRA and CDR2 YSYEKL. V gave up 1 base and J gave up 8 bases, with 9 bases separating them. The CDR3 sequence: CASSQVISDEQFF. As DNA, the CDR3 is TGCGCCAGCAGCCAAGTCATTAGCGATGAGCAGTTCTTC.

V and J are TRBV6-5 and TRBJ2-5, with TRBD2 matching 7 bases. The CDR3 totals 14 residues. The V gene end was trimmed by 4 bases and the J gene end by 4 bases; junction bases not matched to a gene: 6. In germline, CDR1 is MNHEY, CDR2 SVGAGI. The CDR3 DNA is TGTGCCAGCAGTTGGGGACTATCGGGAGAGACCCAGTACTTC. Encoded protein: CASSWGLSGETQYF.

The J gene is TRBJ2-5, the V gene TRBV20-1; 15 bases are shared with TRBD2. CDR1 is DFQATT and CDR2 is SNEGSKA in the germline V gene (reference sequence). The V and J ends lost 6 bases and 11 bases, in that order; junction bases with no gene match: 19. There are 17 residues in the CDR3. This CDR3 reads CSATTGTSGRPYNEQYF. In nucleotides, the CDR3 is TGCAGTGCAACAACCGGGACTAGCGGGAGGCCCTACAATGAGCAGTACTTC.

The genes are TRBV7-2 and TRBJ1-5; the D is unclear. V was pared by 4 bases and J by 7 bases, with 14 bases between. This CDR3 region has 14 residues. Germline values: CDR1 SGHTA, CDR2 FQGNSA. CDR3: CASSSDGYRQPQHF. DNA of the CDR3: TGTGCCAGCAGCTCCGACGGGTATCGGCAGCCCCAGCATTTT.

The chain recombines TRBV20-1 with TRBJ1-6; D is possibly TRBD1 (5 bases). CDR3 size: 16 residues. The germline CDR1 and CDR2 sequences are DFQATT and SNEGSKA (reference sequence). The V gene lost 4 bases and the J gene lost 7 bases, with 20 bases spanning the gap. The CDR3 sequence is CSATNSRWGRNSPLHF. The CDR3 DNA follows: TGCAGTGCTACGAACTCCCGGTGGGGGAGGAATTCACCCCTCCACTTT.

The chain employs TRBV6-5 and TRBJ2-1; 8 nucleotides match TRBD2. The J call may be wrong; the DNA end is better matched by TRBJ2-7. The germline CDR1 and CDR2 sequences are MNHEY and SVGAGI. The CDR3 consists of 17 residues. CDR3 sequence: CASSYRTRSGGPGEQYF. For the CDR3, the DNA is TGTGCCAGCAGTTACCGAACGCGGTCGGGAGGGCCGGGTGAGCAGTACTTC.